The clone carrying this T cell receptor (beta chain) was detected a few times. Its antigen is as yet unknown. This record belongs to a study of T cells in Graves' hyperthyroidism and ophthalmopathy. Across the study: Peripheral blood was taken when the disease was first diagnosed, before any treatment began. Study-wide results and caveats: Most clonotypes that expanded in the thyroid above 0.001 also showed up in blood.

Patients with uncontrolled infections, other autoimmune diseases, pregnancy or lactation were excluded. Diagnoses used clinical symptoms, serum thyroxine and TRAb, thyroid ultrasound and orbital computed tomography. Amplification yielded TCR beta CDR3 regions, with RNA transcripts as the source. The study used the HTBI primer set for a first-round RT-PCR of the TCR CDR3. TCRdb re-derived calls from the multiplex PCR reads in MiXCR, one entry per CDR3 protein. This table has some 650,000 distinct CDR3 sequences, about a sixth appearing once. Trimming removed 0 bases at V and 6 bases at J, with 3 bases between. Looked up from germline, CDR1 is SGHDN and CDR2 is FVKESK. This CDR3 is 12 amino acids long.

Sequences were obtained from blood. The receptor comes from a woman aged 40-49 years with Graves' ophthalmopathy. The J gene is TRBJ2-4, the V gene TRBV14; unclear D gene. CDR3 sequence: CASSQDRNIQYF. CDR3 nucleotide sequence: TGTGCCAGCAGCCAAGATAGAAACATTCAGTACTTC.